These 26 T cell receptor beta chains were sequenced from one sample in a study of blood T cell repertoires in COVID-19. Assay used: immunoSEQ multiplex PCR; TCRdb lists only in-frame clones, some missing. The repertoire holds 150,000 to 200,000 clones, with under 90% as singletons. Sequencing used peripheral blood. The source of these receptors is an elderly woman with acute or convalescent COVID-19.

This chain joins TRBV7-9 and TRBJ2-1; unclear D gene. Trimming removed 2 bases from V and 3 bases from J, with 8 bases in between. Germline values: CDR1 SEHNR, CDR2 FQNEAQ (reference sequence). The CDR3 runs to 14 residues. This CDR3 reads CASSLHPGYNEQFF. CDR3 coding DNA: TGTGCCAGCAGCTTACATCCCGGCTACAATGAGCAGTTCTTC.

V usage is TRBV3-1 (or the pseudogene TRBV3-2) and J usage is TRBJ1-3; D perhaps matches TRBD1 (6 bases). Trimming stripped 0 bases from V and 1 base from J, with 13 bases between. This CDR3 contains 17 residues. CDR1 and CDR2 (germline): LGHDT, YNNKEL (reference sequence). The CDR3: CASSQDLYRVSGNTIYF. CDR3 nucleotides: TGTGCCAGCAGCCAAGATTTGTACAGGGTTTCTGGAAACACCATATATTTT.

A few counts support this clone. This chain links TRBV10-3 with TRBJ2-7; the D gene is possibly TRBD1 (6 bases). Trimming pared 3 bases from V and 2 bases from J, leaving 20 bases between. Looked up from germline, CDR1 is ENHRY and CDR2 is SYGVKD. This CDR3 spans 17 amino acids. The CDR3 region is CAISDSSKRTETYEQYF. The CDR3 nucleotides read TGTGCCATCAGTGACTCCAGTAAACGGACAGAGACCTACGAGCAGTACTTC.

The J gene is TRBJ1-1, the V gene TRBV5-5; tentatively, D is TRBD1 (5 bases). Trimming removed 3 bases at V and 1 base at J, with 10 bases between. This CDR3 contains 14 residues. Germline CDR1 SGHKS, CDR2 YYEKEE (reference sequence). The CDR3 nucleotides read TGTGCCAGCAGCTGGGGACTTCGGAACACTGAAGCTTTCTTT. Its translation is CASSWGLRNTEAFF.

The chain is built from TRBV19 and TRBJ2-3; 12 nucleotides align to TRBD2. J lost 2 bases, V lost 5 bases, and 14 bases had no gene match. This CDR3 region has 19 residues. In germline, CDR1 is LNHDA, CDR2 SQIVND (reference sequence). The CDR3 DNA is TGTGCCAGTAGTCCCCGAGCGACTAGCGGGAGAAGATACACAGATACGCAGTATTTT. Translation gives CASSPRATSGRRYTDTQYF.

The sample holds one count of this clone. The chain employs TRBV28 and TRBJ1-1; a weak D match, TRBD1 (5 bases). This CDR3 contains 13 residues. Germline loops: CDR1 MDHEN, CDR2 SYDVKM. The CDR3 DNA is TGTGTGTCATGGGGCGTGGGGAACACTGAAGCTTTCTTT. This codes for CVSWGVGNTEAFF.

CDR3 coding DNA: TGCAGTGCTAGTAGGGGTCAGGGGACCCAAGAGACCCAGTACTTC. It encodes CSASRGQGTQETQYF. This chain connects TRBV20-1 to TRBJ2-5; weak D call: TRBD1 (6 bases). In germline, CDR1 is DFQATT, CDR2 SNEGSKA (reference sequence). V lost 3 bases and J lost 1, with 15 bases in between. This CDR3 spans 15 amino acids.

The chain carries TRBV29-1 and TRBJ1-2; TRBD1 aligns across 10 bases. Trimming took 3 bases from V and 8 from J; bases not matched to a gene: 15. CDR1 and CDR2 from the germline V gene are SQVTM and ANQGSEA. The CDR3 is 16 amino acids. CDR3 amino acids: CSVDMGTGAEVWGYTF. The CDR3 DNA sequence: TGCAGCGTTGATATGGGGACAGGGGCTGAGGTTTGGGGCTACACCTTC.

This clone was detected only once. This sequence joins TRBV28 and TRBJ2-5, with TRBD1 matching over 9 bases. The germline V gene encodes CDR1 MDHEN and CDR2 SYDVKM. This CDR3 region has 16 residues. The V gene end was trimmed by 6 bases and the J gene end by 4 bases; junction bases not matched to a gene: 12. In DNA form, the CDR3 reads TGTGCCAGCAGCGACGTACCGGGACAGGGCAGAGAGACCCAGTACTTC. Its translation: CASSDVPGQGRETQYF.

V is TRBV3-1 (or the pseudogene TRBV3-2) and J is TRBJ2-7; 9 nucleotides match TRBD2. The CDR3 extends over 14 amino acids. V lost 7 bases and J lost 6; bases outside the gene matches: 10. Germline V gene lookup returns CDR1 LGHDT and CDR2 YNNKEL (reference sequence). The CDR3 region is CASTVGGRAGEQYF. The DNA for the CDR3 is TGTGCCAGCACTGTTGGCGGGAGGGCCGGCGAGCAGTACTTC.

This chain joins TRBV3-1 (or the pseudogene TRBV3-2) and TRBJ2-7; a weak D match, TRBD1 (6 bases). Germline V gives CDR1 LGHDT, CDR2 YNNKEL (reference sequence). The CDR3 runs to 16 residues. Trimming shortened V by 4 bases and J by 0 bases, and 16 bases separated the two germline ends. This CDR3 reads CASSPLGTSSSYEQYF. The CDR3 DNA follows: TGTGCCAGCAGCCCCTTGGGGACAAGTAGCTCCTACGAGCAGTACTTC.

The chain combines TRBV7-2 with TRBJ2-2; 7 nucleotides agree with TRBD2. This CDR3 is built from 16 residues. Germline V gene lookup returns CDR1 SGHTA and CDR2 FQGNSA. J was trimmed by 4 bases and V by 10 bases; bases with no gene match: 15. The CDR3 reads CATLLGAGVVTGELFF. CDR3 DNA sequence: TGTGCCACCCTCTTGGGTGCGGGGGTAGTCACCGGGGAGCTGTTTTTT.

This chain links TRBV7-2 with TRBJ1-5; D ambiguous. V lost 5 bases and J lost 10, with 15 bases in between. This CDR3 is built from 13 residues. Germline V gene lookup returns CDR1 SGHTA and CDR2 FQGNSA. In nucleotides, the CDR3 is TGTGCCAGCAGCCTATCTAACCCAGGCCCCCAGCATTTT. It specifies CASSLSNPGPQHF. The complete variable domain, with remaining parts taken from reference TRBV7-2 and TRBJ1-5, reads GAGVSQSPSNKVTEKGKDVELRCDPISGHTALYWYRQSLGQGLEFLIYFQGNSAPDKSGLPSDRFSAERTGGSVSTLTIQRTQQEDSAVYLCASSLSNPGPQHFGDGTRLSIL.

J is TRBJ2-1 and V is TRBV24-1, with D possibly being TRBD1 (7 bases). The CDR3 length is 16 residues. V was pared by 2 bases and J by 2 bases, with 12 bases between. In germline, CDR1 is KGHDR, CDR2 SFDVKD. The CDR3 DNA follows: TGTGCCACCAGTGATTCGCTCAGGGGGGCCTACAATGAGCAGTTCTTC. Protein sequence: CATSDSLRGAYNEQFF.

The rearrangement uses TRBV6-1 and TRBJ1-5; D is unresolved. Trimming removed 3 bases at V and 3 bases at J, with 6 bases between. CDR1 is MNHNS, CDR2 SASEGT, per germline. The CDR3 consists of 13 residues. CDR3: CASSDRYNQPQHF. CDR3 DNA sequence: TGTGCCAGCAGTGATCGTTACAATCAGCCCCAGCATTTT.

The gene calls are TRBV5-1 and TRBJ2-1; D possibly corresponds to TRBD2 (6 bases). CDR1 and CDR2 (germline): SGHRS, YFSETQ. V was clipped by 1 base and J by 10 bases, with 9 bases between them. The CDR3 is 12 amino acids. The CDR3 DNA follows: TGCGCCAGCAGCTTGACACTAGCAGAGCAGTTCTTC. Encoded protein: CASSLTLAEQFF. The full variable domain, in which reference TRBV5-1 and TRBJ2-1 provide the parts outside the CDR3, is KAGVTQTPRYLIKTRGQQVTLSCSPISGHRSVSWYQQTPGQGLQFLFEYFSETQRNKGNFPGRFSGRQFSNSRSEMNVSTLELGDSALYLCASSLTLAEQFFGPGTRLTVL.

In its sample, this clone was seen once. This chain links TRBV7-2 with TRBJ2-1; TRBD2 matches at 7 bases. Germline V gene data show CDR1 as SGHTA and CDR2 as FQGNSA. The CDR3 consists of 13 residues. V gave up 1 base and J gave up 14 bases; unmatched junction bases: 8. CDR3: CASSLVVRGEEFF. CDR3 bases: TGTGCCAGCAGCTTAGTGGTCCGGGGGGAGGAGTTCTTC.

The chain links TRBV7-6 to TRBJ1-3, with D perhaps TRBD1 (5 bases). Germline V gene sequence: CDR1 SGHVS, CDR2 FNYEAQ. The CDR3 sequence is 15 residues long. The V end lost 3 bases, the J end lost 0 bases, and 9 bases lay between the germline ends. The CDR3 loop is CASSLGGSSGNTIYF. The CDR3 DNA reads as TGTGCCAGCAGCTTGGGGGGATCCTCTGGAAACACCATATATTTT.

In its sample, this clone was seen a few times. This chain links TRBV10-2 with TRBJ2-5; tentative D call: TRBD1 (6 bases). The CDR3 contains 14 residues. V lost 3 bases and J 2 bases, leaving 10 bases between the germline ends. Looked up from germline, CDR1 is WSHSY and CDR2 is SAAADI. This chain's CDR3 is CASSENGQQETQYF. For the CDR3, the DNA is TGCGCCAGCAGTGAAAATGGACAGCAAGAGACCCAGTACTTC.

The chain recombines TRBV6-5 with TRBJ1-2; D may be TRBD1 (6 bases). This CDR3 is 14 amino acids long. Germline V lookup: CDR1 MNHEY, CDR2 SVGAGI. Trimming removed 11 bases at V and 4 bases at J, with 20 bases between. The CDR3 sequence is CAQGPGGAIYGYTF. The CDR3 nucleotides are TGTGCCCAGGGTCCGGGGGGGGCAATCTATGGCTACACCTTC.

The chain uses TRBV11-2 and TRBJ2-7; 8 nucleotides agree with TRBD1. CDR3 length equals 20 residues. Trimming took 0 bases from V and 5 from J; bases not matched to a gene: 21. Looked up from germline, CDR1 is SGHAT and CDR2 is FQNNGV. The CDR3 nucleotides read TGTGCCAGCAGCTTAGATATGGGACAGGTTGGACTGTTCTTCCACAACGAGCAGTACTTC. This translates into CASSLDMGQVGLFFHNEQYF.

V usage is TRBV7-2 and J usage is TRBJ1-6, with TRBD1 identical over 10 bases. Germline V gene sequence: CDR1 SGHTA, CDR2 FQGNSA. After removal of 1 base from V and 7 bases from J, the junction contained 10 bases not matched to a gene. This CDR3 region has 18 residues. DNA of the CDR3: TGTGCCAGCAGCTTAGTTCCACCGGGACAGGGGAGGAATTCACCCCTCCACTTT. This translates into CASSLVPPGQGRNSPLHF.

J is TRBJ1-2 and V is TRBV6-4, with D possibly matching TRBD1 (6 bases). The CDR3 contains 15 residues. Per germline, CDR1 MRHNA and CDR2 SNTAGT. V was shortened by 2 bases and J by 7 bases, with 17 bases between the two germline ends. Here the CDR3 reads CASSDGNRVTGGYTF. The CDR3 coding sequence is TGTGCCAGCAGTGACGGGAACAGGGTAACGGGTGGCTACACCTTC.

J is TRBJ2-1 and V is TRBV19; D is perhaps TRBD2 (5 bases). This CDR3 region has 12 residues. Trimming took 3 bases from V and 14 from J, leaving 14 bases between them. Germline V gives CDR1 LNHDA, CDR2 SQIVND (reference sequence). The CDR3 protein is CASSIRRGPKFF. The CDR3 nucleotides are TGTGCCAGTAGTATCCGTCGCGGGCCAAAGTTCTTC.

The rearrangement joins TRBV11-2 to TRBJ2-7; no clear D. Germline loops: CDR1 SGHAT, CDR2 FQNNGV. The CDR3 has 13 amino acids. Trimming took off 1 base at V and 2 bases at J, with 6 bases between the two ends. CDR3 coding DNA: TGTGCCAGCAGCTTAGCCCCCACCTACGAGCAGTACTTC. It translates to CASSLAPTYEQYF.

The rearrangement uses TRBV9 and TRBJ1-3, with D tentatively TRBD1 (6 bases). CDR1 is SGDLS, CDR2 YYNGEE, per germline. The CDR3 is 14 amino acids. V shed 4 bases and J shed 3 bases, with 11 bases lying between them. The CDR3 region is CASSPQGYGNTIYF. The CDR3 DNA sequence: TGTGCCAGCAGCCCCCAGGGGTATGGAAACACCATATATTTT.